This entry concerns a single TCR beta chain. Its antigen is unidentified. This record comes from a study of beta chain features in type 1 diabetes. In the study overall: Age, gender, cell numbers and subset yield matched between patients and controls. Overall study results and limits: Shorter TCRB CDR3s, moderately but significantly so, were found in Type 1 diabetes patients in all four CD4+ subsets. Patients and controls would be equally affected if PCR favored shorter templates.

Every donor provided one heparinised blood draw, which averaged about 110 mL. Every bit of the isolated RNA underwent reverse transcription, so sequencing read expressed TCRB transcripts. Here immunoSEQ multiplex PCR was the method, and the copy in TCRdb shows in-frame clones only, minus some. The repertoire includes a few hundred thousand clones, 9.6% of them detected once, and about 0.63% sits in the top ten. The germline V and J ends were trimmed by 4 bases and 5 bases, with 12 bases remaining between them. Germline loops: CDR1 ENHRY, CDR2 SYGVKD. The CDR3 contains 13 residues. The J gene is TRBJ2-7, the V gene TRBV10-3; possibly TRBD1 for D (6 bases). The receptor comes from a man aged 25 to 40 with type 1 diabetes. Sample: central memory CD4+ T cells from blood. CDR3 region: CAISVQGLDEQYF. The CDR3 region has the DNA TGTGCCATCAGTGTTCAGGGGCTCGACGAGCAGTACTTC.